The rows below give T cell receptor beta chains drawn from one sample of a study of OX40 agonist ivuxolimab in advanced cancers. The repertoire was sequenced with immunoSEQ multiplex PCR; TCRdb's copy has only in-frame clones and lacks some. Counted here are 25,000 to 30,000 clones, approximately 78% occurring once; the ten biggest clones make up roughly a fifth. Specimen: CD4+ or CD8+ T cells sorted from blood, collected in a trial of the OX40 agonist ivuxolimab. These receptors were collected from an adult with an advanced solid tumor such as melanoma, head and neck, liver or kidney cancer. CDR3s include the opening cysteine and the closing phenylalanine or tryptophan. The D gene is left open where the match is weak. Clone size, where shown, is once, few, many, or a class for clones that have expanded.

size,J,D,V,DNA,CDR3
-,TRBJ2-2,-,TRBV28,TGTGCCAGCAGTTTAGGGGGGGCGACCGGGGAGCTGTTTTTT,CASSLGGATGELFF
-,TRBJ2-1,-,TRBV27,TGTGCCACCTTCGGCGATGAGCAGTTCTTC,CATFGDEQFF
-,TRBJ1-4,-,TRBV27,TGTGCCAGCAGTCATCTGAAGGGGAAGGAAAATGAAAAACTGTTTTTT,CASSHLKGKENEKLFF
once,TRBJ1-4,TRBD1,TRBV7-9,TGTGCCAGCAGCTTAGGGCAGGGGGCTGAAAAACTGTTTTTT,CASSLGQGAEKLFF
-,TRBJ2-1,TRBD2,TRBV4-2,TGTGCCAGCAGCCAAGTTGGGAGGGTGGTGGATGAGCAGTTCTTC,CASSQVGRVVDEQFF
once,TRBJ1-2,-,TRBV5-6,TGTGCCAGCAGCTTTGGGACGGTTAACTATGGCTACACCTTC,CASSFGTVNYGYTF
-,TRBJ2-2,-,TRBV27,TGTGCCAGCAGTTTCAGGGCTTTAGGCGGGGAGCTGTTTTTT,CASSFRALGGELFF
-,TRBJ1-1,TRBD1,TRBV28,TGTGCCAGCAGTCCGACAGGGGGCTGGGGAACTGAAGCTTTCTTT,CASSPTGGWGTEAFF
-,TRBJ1-1,-,TRBV5-6,TGTGCCAGCACCACCGTCGGAGCGGTGAACACTGAAGCTTTCTTT,CASTTVGAVNTEAFF
few,TRBJ2-7,TRBD2,TRBV6-1,TGTGCCAGCAGTGAAGGGACTAGCGGCTCCTACGAGCAGTACTTC,CASSEGTSGSYEQYF
-,TRBJ2-3,-,TRBV13,TGTGCCAGCAGCTCCCGGGGGACAGATACGCAGTATTTT,CASSSRGTDTQYF
-,TRBJ2-3,-,TRBV9,TGTGCCAGCAGCGTAGCCACCAAAGTCGATACGCAGTATTTT,CASSVATKVDTQYF
-,TRBJ2-5,-,TRBV16,TGTGCCAGCAGCCATACAGGGAGCCAAGAGACCCAGTACTTC,CASSHTGSQETQYF
few,TRBJ2-7,-,TRBV6-5,TGTGCCAGCAGTGATTACGGGGTTGTCGAGCAGTACTTC,CASSDYGVVEQYF
-,TRBJ1-1,-,TRBV7-9,TGTGCCAGCAGCCGGGGGCTCACTGAAGCTTTCTTT,CASSRGLTEAFF
-,TRBJ2-1,-,TRBV2,TGTGCCAGCAGTTGGACGTACAATGAGCAGTTCTTC,CASSWTYNEQFF
-,TRBJ2-1,-,TRBV11-3,TGTGCCAGCAGCCCGGAACTCGGATCCTACAATGAGCAGTTCTTC,CASSPELGSYNEQFF
-,TRBJ1-2,-,TRBV9,TGTGCCAGCAGCGGCGTTCGAATACCATATGGCTACACCTTC,CASSGVRIPYGYTF
-,TRBJ1-1,TRBD1,TRBV7-2,TGTGCCAGCAGCCGTCCCAGGACAGGATCGAACACTGAAGCTTTCTTT,CASSRPRTGSNTEAFF
-,TRBJ1-5,-,TRBV27,TGTGCCAGCAGCTGGGGGCCCAATCAGCCCCAGCATTTT,CASSWGPNQPQHF
-,TRBJ2-7,-,TRBV4-2,TGTGCCAGCAGCTCGTGGAGGGGCTACGAGCAGTACTTC,CASSSWRGYEQYF
-,TRBJ1-2,-,TRBV27,TGTGCCAGCGGCCGGGACATTCGGACCTATGGCTACACCTTC,CASGRDIRTYGYTF
-,TRBJ2-7,TRBD2,TRBV29-1,TGCAGCGCCCTAGGACTAGCGAGCACCTACGAGCAGTACTTC,CSALGLASTYEQYF
-,TRBJ2-3,TRBD1,TRBV7-8,TGTGCCAGCAGCTTAGAAAGGACAGGAGTCACAGATACGCAGTATTTT,CASSLERTGVTDTQYF
-,TRBJ2-5,TRBD2,TRBV27,TGTGCCAGCAGACTAGGAGCGGGGGCTCGGGAGACCCAGTACTTC,CASRLGAGARETQYF
-,TRBJ1-6,-,TRBV19,TGTGCCAGTAGTATGTGGGACTATAATTCACCCCTCCACTTT,CASSMWDYNSPLHF
-,TRBJ2-3,TRBD1,TRBV25-1,TGTGCCAGCACCGACAGGGGAGGCGGCACAGATACGCAGTATTTT,CASTDRGGGTDTQYF